The clone carrying this TCR beta chain was seen a few times. Its antigen remains unknown. Between the trimmed V and J ends, which lost 7 bases and 1 base, there was a span of 8 bases. From germline, CDR1 is SGDLS and CDR2 YYNGEE. The CDR3 is 12 residues long. Both iRepertoire HTBI primers and Arm-PCR of CDR3 regions were used to build the TCR beta libraries. MiXCR, run by TCRdb on the multiplex PCR reads, gives a single entry per CDR3 protein. Here the sample spans about 470,000 distinct CDR3 sequences, less than 25% being singletons. This record belongs to a study of regulatory T cells in long-lasting Graves disease. The study, taken as a whole, reports: It was possible that the small sample size reduced accuracy.

Stated time point: persistent/refractory GD, antithyroid drugs over 5 years with positive TRAb. Extracted RNA from PBMCs served as the source of the TCR library. This clonotype was sampled from a female donor with Graves disease. The chain uses TRBV9 and TRBJ1-1, with a tentative D call TRBD1 (5 bases). Sequenced here: peripheral blood mononuclear cells (PBMCs), sampled when the disease was refractory, from a patient treated with antithyroid drugs. The DNA of the CDR3 is TGTGCCAGCGGGGGTGGGAACACTGAAGCTTTCTTT. It encodes CASGGGNTEAFF.